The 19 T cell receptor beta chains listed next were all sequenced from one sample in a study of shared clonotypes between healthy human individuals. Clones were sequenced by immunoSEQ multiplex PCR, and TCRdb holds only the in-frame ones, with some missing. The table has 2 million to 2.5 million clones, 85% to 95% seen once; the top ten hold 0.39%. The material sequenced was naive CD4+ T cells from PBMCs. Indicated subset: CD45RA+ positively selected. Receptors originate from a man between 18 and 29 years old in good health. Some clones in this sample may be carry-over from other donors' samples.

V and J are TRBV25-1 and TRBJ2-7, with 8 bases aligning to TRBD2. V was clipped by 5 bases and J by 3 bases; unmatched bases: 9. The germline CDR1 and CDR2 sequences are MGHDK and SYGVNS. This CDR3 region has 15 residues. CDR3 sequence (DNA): TGTGCCAGCAGTTTCAATACGGGGGGGCTCTACGAGCAGTACTTC. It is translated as CASSFNTGGLYEQYF.

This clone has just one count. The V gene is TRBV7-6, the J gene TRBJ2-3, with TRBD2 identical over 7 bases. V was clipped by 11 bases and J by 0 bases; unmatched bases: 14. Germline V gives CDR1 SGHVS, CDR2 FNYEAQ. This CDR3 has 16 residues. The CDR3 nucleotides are TGTGCCCGGGGCGGGAGACACTTTACTAGCACAGATACGCAGTATTTT. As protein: CARGGRHFTSTDTQYF.

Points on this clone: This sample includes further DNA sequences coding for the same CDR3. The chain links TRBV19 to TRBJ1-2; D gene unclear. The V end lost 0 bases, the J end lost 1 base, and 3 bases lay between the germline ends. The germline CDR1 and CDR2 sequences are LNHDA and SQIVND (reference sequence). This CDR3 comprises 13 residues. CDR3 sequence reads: CASSIDGNYGYTF. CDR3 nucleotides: TGTGCCAGTAGTATAGACGGTAACTATGGCTACACCTTC.

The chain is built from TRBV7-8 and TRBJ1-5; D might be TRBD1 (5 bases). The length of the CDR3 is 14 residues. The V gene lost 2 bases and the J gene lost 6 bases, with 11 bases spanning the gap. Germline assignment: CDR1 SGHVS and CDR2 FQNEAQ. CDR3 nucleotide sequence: TGTGCCAGCAGCTTAACCGGGCAGGGTCAGCCCCAGCATTTT. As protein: CASSLTGQGQPQHF.

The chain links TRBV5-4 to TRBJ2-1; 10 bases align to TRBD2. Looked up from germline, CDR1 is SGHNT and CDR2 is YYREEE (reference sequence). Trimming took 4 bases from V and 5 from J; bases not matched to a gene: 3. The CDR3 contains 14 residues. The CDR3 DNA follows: TGTGCCAGCAGCCGTACTAGCGGGGACAATGAGCAGTTCTTC. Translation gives CASSRTSGDNEQFF.

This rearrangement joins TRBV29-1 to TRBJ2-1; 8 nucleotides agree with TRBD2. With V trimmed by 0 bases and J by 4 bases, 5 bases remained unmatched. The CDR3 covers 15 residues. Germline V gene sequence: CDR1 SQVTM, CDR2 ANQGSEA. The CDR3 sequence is CSVEEAGGRYNEQFF. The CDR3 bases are TGCAGCGTTGAAGAGGCGGGAGGTCGTTACAATGAGCAGTTCTTC.

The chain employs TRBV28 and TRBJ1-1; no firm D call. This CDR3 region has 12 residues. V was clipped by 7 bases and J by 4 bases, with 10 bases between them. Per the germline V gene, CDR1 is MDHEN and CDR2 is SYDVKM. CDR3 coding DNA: TGTGCCAGCATCTGGATGGGCACTGAAGCTTTCTTT. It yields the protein CASIWMGTEAFF.

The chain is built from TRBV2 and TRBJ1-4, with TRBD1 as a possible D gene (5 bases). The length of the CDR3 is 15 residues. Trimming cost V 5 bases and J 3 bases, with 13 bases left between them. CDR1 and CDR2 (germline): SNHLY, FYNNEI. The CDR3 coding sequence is TGTGCCAGCAGTCGGGACGCCGGCGCTAATGAAAAACTGTTTTTT. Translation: CASSRDAGANEKLFF. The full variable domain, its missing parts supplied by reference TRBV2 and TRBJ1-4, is EPEVTQTPSHQVTQMGQEVILRCVPISNHLYFYWYRQILGQKVEFLVSFYNNEISEKSEIFDDQFSVERPDGSNFTLKIRSTKLEDSAMYFCASSRDAGANEKLFFGSGTQLSVL.

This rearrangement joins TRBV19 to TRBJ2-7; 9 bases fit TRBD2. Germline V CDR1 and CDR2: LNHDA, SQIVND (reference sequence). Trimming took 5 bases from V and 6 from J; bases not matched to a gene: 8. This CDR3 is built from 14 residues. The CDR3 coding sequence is TGTGCCAGTAGTCTCCGTGGTAGCGGGAGCGAGCAGTACTTC. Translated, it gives CASSLRGSGSEQYF.

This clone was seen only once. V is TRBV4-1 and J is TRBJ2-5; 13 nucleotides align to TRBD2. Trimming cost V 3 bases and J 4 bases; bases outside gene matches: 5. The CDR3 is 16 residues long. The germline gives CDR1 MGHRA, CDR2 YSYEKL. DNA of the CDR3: TGCGCCAGCAGCCATGGAACTAGCGGGAGGGGAGAGACCCAGTACTTC. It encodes CASSHGTSGRGETQYF.

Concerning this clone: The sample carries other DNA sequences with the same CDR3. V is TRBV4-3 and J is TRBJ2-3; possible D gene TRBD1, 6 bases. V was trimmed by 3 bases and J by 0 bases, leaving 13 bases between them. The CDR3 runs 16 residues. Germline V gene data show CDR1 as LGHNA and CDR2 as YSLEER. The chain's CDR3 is CASSQGVGASTDTQYF. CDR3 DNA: TGCGCCAGCAGCCAGGGGGTGGGGGCTAGCACAGATACGCAGTATTTT.

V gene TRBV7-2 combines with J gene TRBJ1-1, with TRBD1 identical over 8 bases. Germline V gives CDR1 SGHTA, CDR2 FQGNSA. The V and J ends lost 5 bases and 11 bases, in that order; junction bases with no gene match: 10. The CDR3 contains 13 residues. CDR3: CASSETRGRLAFF. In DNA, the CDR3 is TGTGCCAGCAGCGAGACCAGGGGGCGCCTGGCTTTCTTT.

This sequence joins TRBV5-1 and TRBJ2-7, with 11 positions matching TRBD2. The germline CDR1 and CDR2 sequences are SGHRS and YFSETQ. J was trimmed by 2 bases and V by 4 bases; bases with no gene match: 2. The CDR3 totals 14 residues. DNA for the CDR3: TGCGCCAGCAGCCAGACTAGCGGGACCTACGAGCAGTACTTC. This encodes CASSQTSGTYEQYF.

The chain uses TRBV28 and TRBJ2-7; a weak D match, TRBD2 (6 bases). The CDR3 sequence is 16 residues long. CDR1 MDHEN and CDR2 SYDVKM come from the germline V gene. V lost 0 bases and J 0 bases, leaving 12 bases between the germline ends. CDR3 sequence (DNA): TGTGCCAGCAGTTTATGGACGAGGCGGGACTCCTACGAGCAGTACTTC. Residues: CASSLWTRRDSYEQYF.

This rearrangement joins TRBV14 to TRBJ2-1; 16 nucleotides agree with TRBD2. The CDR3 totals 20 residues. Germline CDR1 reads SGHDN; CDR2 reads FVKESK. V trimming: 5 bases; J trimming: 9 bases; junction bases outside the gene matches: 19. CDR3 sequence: CASSNDPGTSGRALGTEQFF. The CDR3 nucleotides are TGTGCCAGCAGCAATGACCCCGGGACTAGCGGGAGGGCCCTCGGTACTGAGCAGTTCTTC.

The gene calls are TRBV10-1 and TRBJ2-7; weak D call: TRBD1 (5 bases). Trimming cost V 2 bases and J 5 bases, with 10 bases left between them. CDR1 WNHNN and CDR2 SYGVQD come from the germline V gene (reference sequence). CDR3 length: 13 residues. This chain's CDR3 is CASSEQGYHEQYF. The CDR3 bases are TGCGCCAGCAGTGAGCAGGGATACCACGAGCAGTACTTC.

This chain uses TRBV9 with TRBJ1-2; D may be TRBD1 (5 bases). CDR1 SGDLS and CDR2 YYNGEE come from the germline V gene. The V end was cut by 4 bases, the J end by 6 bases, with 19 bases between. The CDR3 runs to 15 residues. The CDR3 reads CASSPHRQGRDGYTF. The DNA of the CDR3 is TGTGCCAGCAGCCCCCACCGCCAAGGCAGGGATGGCTACACCTTC.

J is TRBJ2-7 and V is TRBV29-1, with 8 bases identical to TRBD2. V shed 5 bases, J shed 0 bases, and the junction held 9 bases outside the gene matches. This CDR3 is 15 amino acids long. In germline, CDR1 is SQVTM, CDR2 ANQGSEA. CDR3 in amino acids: CSVHLSGSPSYEQYF. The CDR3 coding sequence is TGCAGCGTTCACTTAAGCGGGAGCCCCTCCTACGAGCAGTACTTC.

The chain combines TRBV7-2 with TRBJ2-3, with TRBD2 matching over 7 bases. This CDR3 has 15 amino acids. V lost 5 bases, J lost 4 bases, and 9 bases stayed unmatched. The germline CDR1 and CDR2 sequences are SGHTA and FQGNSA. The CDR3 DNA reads TGTGCCAGCAGCGAGCGGGATAGAGGCCCAGATACGCAGTATTTT. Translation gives CASSERDRGPDTQYF.